Included here is one T cell receptor (beta chain) sequence, with context. Germline V gives CDR1 MNHEY, CDR2 SVGAGI. Deletions cut 6 bases from V and 8 bases from J, with 21 bases between. The CDR3 totals 15 residues. These data belong to a study of blood T cell repertoires in COVID-19. Overall study context: Both acute and convalescent COVID-19 samples were obtained from the United States, Italy and Spain. PBMCs, B-cell-depleted T cells, or T cells provided the cDNA or gDNA that made up the material.

Authors' analysis steps: Reference gene primer amplification in the assay estimated nucleated cell counts. Repertoires were generated with immunoSEQ multiplex PCR, while TCRdb's copy carries only in-frame clones and drops some. V and J calls and clone size are given by that table; D and trimming were obtained from the DNA. Altogether approximately 170,000 clones are present, approximately 85% being singletons, with the ten largest covering roughly 2.7%. The sequence was collected from an elderly woman with COVID-19, enrolled during active disease. The sample taken for sequencing was peripheral blood. V usage is TRBV6-5 and J usage is TRBJ2-3, with a weak D call TRBD2 (7 bases). CDR3 region: CASSVLSQGGGTQYF. The CDR3 DNA is TGTGCCAGCAGCGTACTCTCACAGGGAGGGGGTACGCAGTATTTT.